The 21 T cell receptor beta chains reported below all come from one sample, sequenced in a study of Ad26.COV2.S vaccination and SARS-CoV-2 variants. Treatment defined: some 19 received Ad26.COV2.S at low or high dose, single or two shots; five or six received placebo; per-sample allocation not given. Each sample was drawn 63 days after the first injection (of vaccine or placebo). The repertoire was sequenced with immunoSEQ multiplex PCR; TCRdb's copy has only in-frame clones and lacks some. The sample has 200,000 to 250,000 clones, around 89% seen once. The sequencing here drew on peripheral blood, taken in a trial of Ad26.COV2.S vaccine versus placebo. The receptors originated from a person aged 18-65 years who received the Ad26.COV2.S COVID-19 vaccine or a placebo.

The chain combines TRBV3-1 (or the pseudogene TRBV3-2) with TRBJ2-7; D is unclear. CDR1 is LGHDT, CDR2 YNNKEL, per germline (reference sequence). This CDR3 contains 13 residues. Trimming took 4 bases from V and 2 from J, leaving 9 bases between them. The CDR3 region is CASSPRGTYEQYF. DNA of the CDR3: TGTGCCAGCAGCCCGAGAGGAACCTACGAGCAGTACTTC.

This clone was seen a handful of times. The V and J genes are TRBV28 and TRBJ1-2; TRBD1 is a possible D gene (5 bases). V was clipped by 7 bases and J by 4 bases, with 16 bases between them. The germline V gene encodes CDR1 MDHEN and CDR2 SYDVKM. This CDR3 is built from 14 residues. CDR3 sequence: CASTLEGRSYGYTF. CDR3 nucleotide sequence: TGTGCCAGCACCTTGGAGGGGCGAAGCTATGGCTACACCTTC.

The chain couples TRBV7-8 to TRBJ1-6; TRBD1 matches at 10 bases. Trimming cost V 5 bases and J 0 bases; bases outside gene matches: 10. Germline loops: CDR1 SGHVS, CDR2 FQNEAQ. The CDR3 consists of 19 residues. As DNA, the CDR3 is TGTGCCAGCAGCCCCCAACCGGGACAGGGGAGCTCCTATAATTCACCCCTCCACTTT. It is translated as CASSPQPGQGSSYNSPLHF.

The gene calls are TRBV11-2 and TRBJ2-3; TRBD1 matches at 7 bases. Germline lookup yields CDR1 SGHAT and CDR2 FQNNGV. V dropped 4 bases and J dropped 0; count of bases not matched to a gene: 10. There are 17 residues in the CDR3. CDR3 coding DNA: TGTGCCAGCAGCTCCCCTATGGGGACAGAGAGCACAGATACGCAGTATTTT. Translating gives CASSSPMGTESTDTQYF.

The chain recombines TRBV18 with TRBJ1-1; D call uncertain. Germline CDR1 KGHSH, CDR2 LQKENI. V lost 0 bases and J lost 5, with 10 bases in between. This CDR3 has 14 residues. CDR3 protein: CASSPPGSLTEAFF. The CDR3 DNA sequence: TGTGCCAGCTCACCACCGGGATCTTTAACTGAAGCTTTCTTT.

V gene TRBV27 combines with J gene TRBJ2-7; D is perhaps TRBD1 (5 bases). This CDR3 region has 14 residues. The germline gives CDR1 MNHEY, CDR2 SMNVEV (reference sequence). V gave up 4 bases and J gave up 4 bases, with 14 bases separating them. CDR3 DNA sequence: TGTGCCAGCAGTTCCTCCCCCGACAGTTACGAGCAGTACTTC. Its translation is CASSSSPDSYEQYF.

V and J are TRBV28 and TRBJ1-5; a possible D gene is TRBD1 (6 bases). CDR3 length: 15 residues. With 3 bases removed from V and 2 bases from J, the gap between germline ends came to 11 bases. Germline CDR1 reads MDHEN; CDR2 reads SYDVKM. This CDR3 is CASSFSKGGNQPQHF. For the CDR3, the DNA is TGTGCCAGCAGTTTCTCGAAGGGGGGCAATCAGCCCCAGCATTTT. Full variable domain (remainder filled in from reference TRBV28 and TRBJ1-5): DVKVTQSSRYLVKRTGEKVFLECVQDMDHENMFWYRQDPGLGLRLIYFSYDVKMKEKGDIPEGYSVSREKKERFSLILESASTNQTSMYLCASSFSKGGNQPQHFGDGTRLSIL.

The chain recombines TRBV4-3 with TRBJ2-1, with 8 bases aligning to TRBD2. The CDR3 totals 15 residues. V trimming: 4 bases; J trimming: 2 bases; junction bases outside the gene matches: 4. Germline V gene lookup returns CDR1 LGHNA and CDR2 YSLEER. CDR3 amino acids: CASSPGGGTYNEQFF. DNA for the CDR3: TGCGCCAGCAGCCCCGGGGGGGGGACCTACAATGAGCAGTTCTTC.

V gene TRBV24-1 combines with J gene TRBJ2-7; D is undetermined. The V end lost 3 bases, the J end lost 6 bases, and 8 bases lay between the germline ends. Per the germline V gene, CDR1 is KGHDR and CDR2 is SFDVKD. The CDR3 covers 12 residues. The CDR3 region has the DNA TGTGCCACCAGTGATCCCCCTCCCGAGCAGTACTTC. Translation: CATSDPPPEQYF.

The chain links TRBV5-1 to TRBJ1-2, with D maybe TRBD1 (5 bases). The CDR3 runs 16 residues. Germline V gene sequence: CDR1 SGHRS, CDR2 YFSETQ. V lost 0 bases and J lost 7, with 19 bases in between. The CDR3 loop reads CASSLDLGVGKAGYTF. The CDR3 DNA reads TGCGCCAGCAGCTTGGATTTAGGGGTTGGAAAGGCTGGCTACACCTTC.

This clone was detected a few times. The rearrangement joins TRBV15 to TRBJ2-1; D is unresolved. The CDR3 runs to 16 residues. The V gene lost 5 bases and the J gene lost 0 bases, with 14 bases spanning the gap. The germline gives CDR1 LNHNV, CDR2 YYDKDF (reference sequence). The CDR3 DNA sequence: TGTGCCACCAGCGGGTTAGAACTTAGCTCCTACAATGAGCAGTTCTTC. Amino acids: CATSGLELSSYNEQFF. Complete variable domain (other parts from reference TRBV15 and TRBJ2-1): DAMVIQNPRYQVTQFGKPVTLSCSQTLNHNVMYWYQQKSSQAPKLLFHYYDKDFNNEADTPDNFQSRRPNTSFCFLDIRSPGLGDTAMYLCATSGLELSSYNEQFFGPGTRLTVL.

This clone ranks as medium-sized. The chain employs TRBV9 and TRBJ2-3; 7 positions match TRBD2. The germline gives CDR1 SGDLS, CDR2 YYNGEE. CDR3 size: 14 residues. The V and J ends lost 2 bases and 4 bases, in that order; junction bases with no gene match: 4. CDR3 region: CASSVGGDADTQYF. CDR3 DNA: TGTGCCAGCAGCGTTGGGGGGGACGCAGATACGCAGTATTTT.

The rearrangement links TRBV15 to TRBJ2-7; D gene ambiguous. Germline V lookup: CDR1 LNHNV, CDR2 YYDKDF (reference sequence). This CDR3 comprises 14 residues. V lost 5 bases to trimming and J lost 2 bases, with 13 bases between them. The chain's CDR3 is CATSLSTPTYEQYF. The CDR3 DNA sequence: TGTGCCACCAGCTTATCGACACCGACCTACGAGCAGTACTTC.

The CDR3 nucleotides read TGTGCCAGCAGCTTGGCCAAGGCAGGGGACAATCAGCCCCAGCATTTT. This encodes CASSLAKAGDNQPQHF. The chain combines TRBV5-6 with TRBJ1-5; D might be TRBD1 (6 bases). The length of the CDR3 is 16 residues. The V end was cut by 0 bases, the J end by 3 bases, with 13 bases between. CDR1 and CDR2 from the germline V gene are SGHDT and YYEEEE. Variable domain in full (rest from reference TRBV5-6 and TRBJ1-5): DAGVTQSPTHLIKTRGQQVTLRCSPKSGHDTVSWYQQALGQGPQFIFQYYEEEERQRGNFPDRFSGHQFPNYSSELNVNALLLGDSALYLCASSLAKAGDNQPQHFGDGTRLSIL.

This chain links TRBV19 with TRBJ2-3; 7 bases fit TRBD1. V trimming: 7 bases; J trimming: 2 bases; junction bases outside the gene matches: 6. The CDR3 is made up of 14 amino acids. CDR1 is LNHDA and CDR2 is SQIVND in the germline V gene (reference sequence). The CDR3 DNA reads TGTGCCAGTAAACGGACAGGCAACACAGATACGCAGTATTTT. Translation gives CASKRTGNTDTQYF.

This clone was counted between two and nine times. This chain links TRBV4-2 with TRBJ1-2; a possible D gene is TRBD1 (6 bases). The CDR3 is 14 residues long. Germline-derived CDR1 and CDR2 are LGHNA and YNFKEQ. Trimming pared 0 bases from V and 4 bases from J, leaving 9 bases between. CDR3 nucleotide sequence: TGTGCCAGCAGCCAAGATAGGACAGCCTATGGCTACACCTTC. Its translation is CASSQDRTAYGYTF.

V is TRBV5-6 and J is TRBJ1-1; D gene uncertain. There are 13 residues in the CDR3. Trimming pared 4 bases from V and 5 bases from J, leaving 12 bases between. CDR1 SGHDT and CDR2 YYEEEE come from the germline V gene. CDR3 bases: TGTGCCAGCAGCCCTCCGGGATGGACTGAAGCTTTCTTT. Protein: CASSPPGWTEAFF.

This clone is a singleton in its sample. The chain is built from TRBV7-2 and TRBJ2-1, with 7 bases that match TRBD2. The germline CDR1 and CDR2 sequences are SGHTA and FQGNSA. The CDR3 is 14 residues long. V lost 5 bases and J lost 2; bases outside the gene matches: 3. For the CDR3, the DNA is TGTGCCAGCAGCCCGCGGGAGCCCTACAATGAGCAGTTCTTC. Translated, it gives CASSPREPYNEQFF.

In nucleotides, the CDR3 is TGTGCCAGCAGCCCACATGTCATACAAGGCCCTGAAGCTTTCTTT. Amino acid sequence: CASSPHVIQGPEAFF. The chain employs TRBV7-2 and TRBJ1-1; no definite D call. The length of the CDR3 is 15 residues. Trimming pared 5 bases from V and 6 bases from J, leaving 19 bases between. CDR1 SGHTA and CDR2 FQGNSA come from the germline V gene.

The V call is TRBV15, the J call TRBJ2-5; D remains unclear. In germline, CDR1 is LNHNV, CDR2 YYDKDF (reference sequence). V shed 1 base and J shed 4 bases, with 13 bases lying between them. The CDR3 runs to 15 residues. The CDR3 nucleotides are TGTGCCACCAGCAGAGTGGTCCCGGGCGGAGAGACCCAGTACTTC. This sequence encodes CATSRVVPGGETQYF.

The genes are TRBV5-6 and TRBJ1-2; tentative D call: TRBD1 (6 bases). The V end lost 5 bases, the J end lost 4 bases, and 15 bases lay between the germline ends. The CDR3 spans 14 residues. From germline, CDR1 is SGHDT and CDR2 YYEEEE. The CDR3 sequence: CASRLTGPLYGYTF. CDR3 nucleotide sequence: TGTGCCAGCAGACTTACAGGGCCCCTCTATGGCTACACCTTC.